The rows below give T cell receptor beta chains drawn from one sample of a study of Ad26.COV2.S vaccination and SARS-CoV-2 variants. Assay used: immunoSEQ multiplex PCR; TCRdb lists only in-frame clones, some missing. Among about 680,000 clones listed, more than 70% were seen once. Material: peripheral blood, obtained in a trial of Ad26.COV2.S vaccine versus placebo. The source is a person between 18 and 59 years old who received the Ad26.COV2.S COVID-19 vaccine or a placebo. Each CDR3 is given with its conserved first and last residue. The D gene is left open where the match is weak. Expanded clones are given a class, and other clones once, few, many or no size at all.

TRBJ1-5 . . TRBV10-1 TGCGCCAGCAGTGAAAGACAGGCCGATCATCTTAGCAATCAGCCCCAGCATTTT CASSERQADHLSNQPQHF
TRBJ2-5 TRBD2 . TRBV24-1 TGTGCCACCAGTGACTCAACTAGCGGGAGTTTGAAAGAGACCCAGTACTTC CATSDSTSGSLKETQYF
TRBJ2-4 . . TRBV14 TGTGCCAGCAGCCAAGGGGGTATTAGAAACATTCAGTACTTC CASSQGGIRNIQYF
TRBJ1-1 . . TRBV5-1 TGCGCCAGCAGCAAGGGACTCAACACTGAAGCTTTCTTT CASSKGLNTEAFF
TRBJ2-2 . . TRBV3-1/TRBV3-2 TGTGCCAGCAGCCACCGTACCATGGGCGGGGAGCTGTTTTTT CASSHRTMGGELFF
TRBJ2-1 . . TRBV25-1 TGTGCCAGCAGTGAATGGGGGGCAGACAATGAGCAGTTCTTC CASSEWGADNEQFF
TRBJ2-5 TRBD2 . TRBV5-1 TGCGCCAGCAGCCCCGGGGGGGGCATTCAAGAGACCCAGTACTTC CASSPGGGIQETQYF
TRBJ1-5 TRBD1 . TRBV7-2 TGTGCCAGCAGCTTAGCCCCGACAGGGAATAAGCCCCAGCATTTT CASSLAPTGNKPQHF
TRBJ1-2 TRBD1 . TRBV3-1/TRBV3-2 TGTGCCAGCAGCCAACCAGGGACAGGGCGGAACTATGGCTACACCTTC CASSQPGTGRNYGYTF
TRBJ2-3 . . TRBV5-4 TGTGCCAGCAGGAGGGACGGAATCAGCACAGATACGCAGTATTTT CASRRDGISTDTQYF
TRBJ2-1 TRBD2 . TRBV6-6 TGTGCCAGCAGACAAGGACTAGCGGGGGGCGAGAATGAGCAGTTCTTC CASRQGLAGGENEQFF
TRBJ2-7 . . TRBV10-3 TGTGCCATCAGTGGGACGGCATTCCCCTACGAGCAGTACTTC CAISGTAFPYEQYF
TRBJ2-7 TRBD2 . TRBV25-1 TGTGCCAGCAGCCGTAGCGGGAGCTCCTACGAGCAGTACTTC CASSRSGSSYEQYF
TRBJ2-3 . . TRBV4-3 TGCGCCAGCAGCCAACGAGGTCCAGGCACAGATACGCAGTATTTT CASSQRGPGTDTQYF
TRBJ1-2 TRBD1 . TRBV3-1/TRBV3-2 TGTGCCAGCAGTCACAGGGGTAGTGGCTACACCTTC CASSHRGSGYTF
TRBJ2-1 . . TRBV7-3 TGTGCCAGCAGTTCGATGGGCCGCACCCCGAACAATGAGCAGTTCTTC CASSSMGRTPNNEQFF
TRBJ1-6 . . TRBV6-5 TGTGCCAGCAGACCCAGGGCCAATTCACCCCTCCACTTT CASRPRANSPLHF
TRBJ2-7 . . TRBV5-1 TGCGCCAGCAGCTTGGGCCAGGGGACTCCCTACGAGCAGTACTTC CASSLGQGTPYEQYF
TRBJ2-2 TRBD2 . TRBV27 TGTGCCAGCAGTTTGGAGCGGGGAACGAACACCGGGGAGCTGTTTTTT CASSLERGTNTGELFF
TRBJ1-5 . . TRBV30 TGTGCCTGGAGTCAGGGGATCAATCAGCCCCAGCATTTT CAWSQGINQPQHF
TRBJ2-1 TRBD2 . TRBV7-2 TGTGCCAGCAGCCCATTTGGGACTAGCGGAGGTTACAATGAGCAGTTCTTC CASSPFGTSGGYNEQFF
TRBJ2-7 TRBD2 . TRBV6-5 TGTGCCAGCAGTCAACGGGGGGACTCCTCCTACGAGCAGTACTTC CASSQRGDSSYEQYF
TRBJ1-1 . once TRBV5-1 TGCGCCAGCAGCTCCTACGGAGGTGGGGGGACTGAAGCTTTCTTT CASSSYGGGGTEAFF